These 10 T cell receptor beta chains were sequenced from one sample in a study of T cell changes during pregnancy in multiple sclerosis (dated by TCRdb to between 2017 and 2020). Libraries were prepared through the immunoSEQ multiplex PCR assay. As stored in TCRdb, this immuneACCESS dataset retains in-frame rearrangements with V and J assigned. A fraction of the clones does not appear; measured against another copy, unresolved V genes explain less than half of the discrepancy, and the remainder lacks a known reason. The sample records over 65,000 clones, 91% of which are singletons. Jointly, the top ten make up roughly 2.5% of the sample. Specimen: peripheral blood, collected in the first trimester of pregnancy. The receptors stem from a female donor with multiple sclerosis, enrolled in a pregnancy study.

The chain combines TRBV21-1 with TRBJ2-7; no check of the table's D call, TRBD1, against the DNA was made. TRBV21-1 is labeled a pseudogene. CDR3 length equals 14 residues. CDR3 DNA: TGTGCCAGCAGCAGACGGACAGGGGGCACGGAGCAGTACTTC. Translated, it gives CASSRRTGGTEQYF.

The V call is TRBV6-1, the J call TRBJ1-2, with a tentative D call TRBD1 (5 bases). The germline V gene encodes CDR1 MNHNS and CDR2 SASEGT. V was clipped by 7 bases and J by 3 bases, with 12 bases between them. The CDR3 consists of 13 residues. Here the CDR3 DNA reads TGTGCCAGCACCAAAGTAGGGGACTATGGCTACACCTTC. This sequence encodes CASTKVGDYGYTF.

The CDR3, as DNA: TGCGCCAGCAGCGACAGGGGAGAGACCCAGTACTTC. This codes for CASSDRGETQYF. This sequence joins TRBV5-1 and TRBJ2-5; TRBD1 aligns across 8 bases. Germline V gene data show CDR1 as SGHRS and CDR2 as YFSETQ. Trimming took 4 bases from V and 4 from J; bases not matched to a gene: 0. This CDR3 is built from 12 residues.

The genes are TRBV15 and TRBJ2-1, with 7 bases matching TRBD2. The J segment lost 5 bases and the V segment lost 5 bases, leaving 3 bases of the junction unmatched. Germline CDR1 reads LNHNV; CDR2 reads YYDKDF (reference sequence). This CDR3 is built from 13 residues. The CDR3 protein is CATSQGLDNEQFF. In nucleotides, the CDR3 is TGTGCCACCAGCCAAGGACTAGACAATGAGCAGTTCTTC. The full variable domain, completed using reference TRBV15 and TRBJ2-1, is DAMVIQNPRYQVTQFGKPVTLSCSQTLNHNVMYWYQQKSSQAPKLLFHYYDKDFNNEADTPDNFQSRRPNTSFCFLDIRSPGLGDTAMYLCATSQGLDNEQFFGPGTRLTVL.

The rearrangement links TRBV5-5 to TRBJ1-6; 7 positions match TRBD1. CDR1 is SGHKS, CDR2 YYEKEE, per germline (reference sequence). The CDR3 runs to 14 residues. V was clipped by 4 bases and J by 7 bases; unmatched bases: 5. CDR3 loop: CASSHGTDNSPLHF. As DNA, the CDR3 is TGTGCCAGCAGCCACGGGACAGACAATTCACCCCTCCACTTT.

This clone was observed a handful of times. The gene calls are TRBV5-5 and TRBJ2-7; 7 nucleotides line up with TRBD1. Germline CDR1 and CDR2: SGHKS and YYEKEE (reference sequence). The CDR3 length is 14 residues. The V gene end was trimmed by 0 bases and the J gene end by 2 bases; junction bases not matched to a gene: 2. CDR3 amino acids: CASSLEGQAYEQYF. The DNA of the CDR3 is TGTGCCAGCAGCTTGGAAGGACAGGCCTACGAGCAGTACTTC.

This clone was seen once. The chain has TRBV6-1 and TRBJ1-1; 9 bases line up with TRBD1. V was clipped by 6 bases and J by 5 bases; unmatched bases: 4. Germline V gives CDR1 MNHNS, CDR2 SASEGT. The CDR3 contains 13 residues. The CDR3 DNA follows: TGTGCCAGCAGCCGAGACAGGGGGACTGAAGCTTTCTTT. Its protein product is CASSRDRGTEAFF.

The J gene is TRBJ2-5, the V gene TRBV10-3; the match to TRBD2 covers 13 bases. Losses at the gene ends were 3 bases for V and 5 bases for J; bases not matched to a gene: 6. Germline CDR1 ENHRY, CDR2 SYGVKD. The CDR3 has 16 amino acids. This CDR3 is CAISEGLAGVFETQYF. The CDR3 DNA reads TGTGCCATCAGTGAAGGACTAGCGGGAGTTTTCGAGACCCAGTACTTC.

The chain's CDR3 is CASSYDRTGELFF. CDR3 nucleotides: TGTGCCAGCAGTTACGACAGAACCGGGGAGCTGTTTTTT. V usage is TRBV6-6 and J usage is TRBJ2-2; possible D gene TRBD1, 5 bases. Per germline, CDR1 MNHNY and CDR2 SVGAGI (reference sequence). CDR3 length equals 13 residues. V lost 2 bases and J 5 bases, leaving 6 bases between the germline ends.

CDR3 in amino acids: CASSSRGRRTSGEKTQYF. The CDR3, as DNA: TGTGCCAGCAGCTCAAGGGGTCGACGGACTAGCGGGGAAAAGACCCAGTACTTC. V usage is TRBV21-1 and J usage is TRBJ2-5; no DNA check was done on the table's D call, TRBD2. TRBV21-1 is a recognized pseudogene. The CDR3 loop spans 18 amino acids.